The text below deals with one T cell receptor beta chain. V gave up 2 bases and J gave up 5 bases; unmatched junction bases: 7. CDR3 length: 15 residues. CDR1 is MNHEY and CDR2 is SVGEGT in the germline V gene. Amplified TCR beta CDR3 regions were obtained using RNA transcripts as template. An opening RT-PCR round employed HTBI primers and preceded a second-round multiplex PCR. TCRdb re-called the multiplex PCR reads with MiXCR, one entry per CDR3 protein. The table includes 200,000 to 250,000 distinct CDR3 sequences, roughly 21% detected once. These data originate in a study of Graves' ophthalmopathy and Graves' hyperthyroidism.

Sequencing was carried out using peripheral blood. The rearrangement uses TRBV6-2 or TRBV6-3 and TRBJ2-7; 9 positions match TRBD1. The origin of this receptor is a woman aged 50 to 60 with Graves' ophthalmopathy. The DNA for the CDR3 is TGTGCCAGCAGTTACCGGGACAGGGAACGCAACGAGCAGTACTTC. It translates to CASSYRDRERNEQYF.